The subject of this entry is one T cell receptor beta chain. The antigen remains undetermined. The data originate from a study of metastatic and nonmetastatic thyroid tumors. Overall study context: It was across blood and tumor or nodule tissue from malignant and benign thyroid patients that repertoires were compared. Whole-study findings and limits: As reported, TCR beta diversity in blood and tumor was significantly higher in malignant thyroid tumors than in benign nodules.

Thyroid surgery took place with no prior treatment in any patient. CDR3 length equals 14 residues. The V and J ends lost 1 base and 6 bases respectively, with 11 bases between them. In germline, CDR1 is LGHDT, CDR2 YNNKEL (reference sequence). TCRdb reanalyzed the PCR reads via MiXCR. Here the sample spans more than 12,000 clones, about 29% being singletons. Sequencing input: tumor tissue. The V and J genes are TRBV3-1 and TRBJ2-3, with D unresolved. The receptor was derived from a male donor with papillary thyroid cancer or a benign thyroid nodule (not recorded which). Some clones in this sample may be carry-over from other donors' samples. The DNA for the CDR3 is TGTGCCAGCAGCCAAGTAATCGGCGCGGATACGCAGTATTTT. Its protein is CASSQVIGADTQYF.